This T cell receptor (beta chain) came from a study of blood T cell repertoires in COVID-19. About the study: The origin of the acute and convalescent COVID-19 samples was the United States, Italy and Spain. Nucleic acid was either cDNA or gDNA, and it came from T cells, B-cell-depleted T cells, or PBMCs.

Seattle-derived patients entered the study during active infection and were followed longitudinally. Source study methods: Cell counts per sample came from amplifying reference gene primers. Libraries were prepared by immunoSEQ multiplex PCR; TCRdb keeps only in-frame clonotypes and omits some of them. Clone size and the V and J calls come from that table; the DNA yielded D and trimming. This sample has some 450,000 clones, with around 90% found just once. In its sample, this clone was seen once. The sequenced material came from peripheral blood. The sequence was collected from a man aged 18 to 30 with COVID-19, enrolled during active disease.

CDR3 in amino acids: CASSLTGLYNEQFF. The CDR3 coding sequence is TGTGCCAGCAGCCTCACAGGGCTTTACAATGAGCAGTTCTTC. The chain carries TRBV11-2 and TRBJ2-1; the D gene is possibly TRBD1 (6 bases). The CDR3 extends over 14 amino acids. CDR1 and CDR2 from the germline V gene are SGHAT and FQNNGV. Trimming stripped 5 bases from V and 4 bases from J, with 12 bases between.